The sequence of this T cell receptor (beta chain) was determined in a study of T cells in women clearing cervical HPV infection. Study in general: Controls' single incident HPV16 infection cleared within 12 months without precancer. Study-wide results and limits: TRBV6-7 abundance was lower in cases than controls (around 0.11% versus 0.15%). Richness differences could reflect unmeasured T-cell content per sample.

As concerns this clone: The antigen remains unidentified. The CDR3 goes on 3 residues after the read ends, and that part is filled in from the germline J gene.

CDR3 length equals 15 residues. The V and J ends lost 5 bases and 3 bases, in that order; junction bases with no gene match: 7. Per the germline V gene, CDR1 is SGHNT and CDR2 is YENEEA. TCRdb keeps only in-frame clones here, not all; method: immunoSEQ multiplex PCR. Reported are some 39,000 clones; the ten largest clones contain 1.7%. The sequenced material came from blood buffy coat. This receptor was obtained from a woman between 18 and 69 years old with a cervical HPV16 infection that either progressed to CIN3+ or cleared (not recorded which). The chain combines TRBV11-3 with TRBJ2-1; 7 nucleotides agree with TRBD1. The CDR3 sequence: CASSVGTANYNEQFF. The sequenced CDR3 bases are TGTGCCAGCAGCGTAGGGACAGCCAACTACAATGAG.